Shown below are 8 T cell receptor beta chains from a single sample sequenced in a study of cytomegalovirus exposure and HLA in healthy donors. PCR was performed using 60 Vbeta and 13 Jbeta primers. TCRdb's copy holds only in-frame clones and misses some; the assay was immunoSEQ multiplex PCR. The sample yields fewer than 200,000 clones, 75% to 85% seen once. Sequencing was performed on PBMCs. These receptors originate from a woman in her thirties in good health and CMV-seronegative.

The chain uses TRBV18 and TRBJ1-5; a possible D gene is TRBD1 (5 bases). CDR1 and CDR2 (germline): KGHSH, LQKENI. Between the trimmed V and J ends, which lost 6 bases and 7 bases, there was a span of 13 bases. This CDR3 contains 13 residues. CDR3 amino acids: CASSRGYRQPQHF. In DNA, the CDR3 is TGTGCCAGCTCCCGGGGGTATAGGCAGCCCCAGCATTTT.

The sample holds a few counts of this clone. Here the CDR3 DNA reads TGTGCCAGCAGCTTCCGGGACAGAGGCTACGAGCAGTACTTC. Encoded protein: CASSFRDRGYEQYF. The V and J genes are TRBV5-6 and TRBJ2-7; 7 bases agree with TRBD1. V shed 2 bases, J shed 3 bases, and the junction held 5 bases outside the gene matches. The CDR3 is made up of 14 amino acids. Germline V lookup: CDR1 SGHDT, CDR2 YYEEEE.

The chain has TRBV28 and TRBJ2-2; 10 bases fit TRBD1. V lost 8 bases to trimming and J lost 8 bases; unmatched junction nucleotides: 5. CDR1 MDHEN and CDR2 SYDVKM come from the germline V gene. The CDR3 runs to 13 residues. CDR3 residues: CASGDRGRGELFF. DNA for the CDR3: TGTGCCAGCGGCGACAGGGGGCGGGGGGAGCTGTTTTTT.

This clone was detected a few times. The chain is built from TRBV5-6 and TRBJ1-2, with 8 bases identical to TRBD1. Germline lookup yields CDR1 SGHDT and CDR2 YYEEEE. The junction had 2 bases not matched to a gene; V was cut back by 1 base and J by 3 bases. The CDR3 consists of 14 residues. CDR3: CASSLQGAYYGYTF. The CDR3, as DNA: TGTGCCAGCAGCTTGCAGGGGGCGTACTATGGCTACACCTTC.

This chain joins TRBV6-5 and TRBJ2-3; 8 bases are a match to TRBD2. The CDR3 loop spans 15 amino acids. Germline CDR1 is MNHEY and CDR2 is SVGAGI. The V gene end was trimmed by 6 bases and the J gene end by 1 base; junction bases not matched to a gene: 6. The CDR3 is CASSRAGVGTDTQYF. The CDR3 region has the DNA TGTGCCAGCAGCCGAGCGGGAGTAGGCACAGATACGCAGTATTTT.

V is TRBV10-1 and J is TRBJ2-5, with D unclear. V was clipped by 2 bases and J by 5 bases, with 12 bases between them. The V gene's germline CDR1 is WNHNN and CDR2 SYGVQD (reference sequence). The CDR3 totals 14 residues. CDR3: CASSELRIVETQYF. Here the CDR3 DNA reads TGCGCCAGCAGTGAGCTGCGCATCGTGGAGACCCAGTACTTC.

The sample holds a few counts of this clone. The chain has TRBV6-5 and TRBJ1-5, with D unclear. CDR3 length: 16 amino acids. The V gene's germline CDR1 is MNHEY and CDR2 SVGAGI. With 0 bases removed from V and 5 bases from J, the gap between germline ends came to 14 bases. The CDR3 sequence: CASSYSWGGEHQPQHF. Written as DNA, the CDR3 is TGTGCCAGCAGTTACTCATGGGGAGGTGAGCATCAGCCCCAGCATTTT.

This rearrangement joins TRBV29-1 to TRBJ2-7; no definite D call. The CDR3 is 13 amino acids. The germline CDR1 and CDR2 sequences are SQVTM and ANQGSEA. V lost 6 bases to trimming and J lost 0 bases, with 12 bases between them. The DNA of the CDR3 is TGCAGCGTCCGAGGCCGGTTCTCCTACGAGCAGTACTTC. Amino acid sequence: CSVRGRFSYEQYF.